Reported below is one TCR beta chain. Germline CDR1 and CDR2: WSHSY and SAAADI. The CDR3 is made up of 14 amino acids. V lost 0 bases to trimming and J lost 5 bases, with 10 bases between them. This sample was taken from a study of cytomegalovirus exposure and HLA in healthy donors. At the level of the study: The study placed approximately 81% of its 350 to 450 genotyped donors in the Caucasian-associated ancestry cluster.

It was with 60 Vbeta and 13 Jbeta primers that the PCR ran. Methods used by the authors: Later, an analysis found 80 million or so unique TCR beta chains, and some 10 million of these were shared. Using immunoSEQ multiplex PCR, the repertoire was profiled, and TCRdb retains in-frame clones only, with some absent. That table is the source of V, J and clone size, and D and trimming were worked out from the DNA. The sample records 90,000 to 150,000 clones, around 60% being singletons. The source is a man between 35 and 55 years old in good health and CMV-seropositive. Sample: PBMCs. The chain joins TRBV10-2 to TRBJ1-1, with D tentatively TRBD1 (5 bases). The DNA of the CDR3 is TGCGCCAGCAGTGAGTCCGCAGGGAGGACTGAAGCTTTCTTT. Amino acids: CASSESAGRTEAFF.